Included here is one T cell receptor beta chain sequence, with context. It has no known antigen specificity. No base quality information exists; no much larger clone differs at one position. RNA was extracted with the RNeasy kit and 0.5 to 1 ug was reverse transcribed using random hexamers. TCR beta CDR3 regions were amplified with the immunoSEQ multiplex PCR assay covering 54 Vbeta and 13 Jbeta segments. PCR amplification bias was corrected using a synthetic template baseline for primer optimization and computational correction. The study's own analysis went as follows. Reads were annotated to V, D and J genes according to IMGT and were analyzed with immunoSEQ Analyzer, with only productive sequences retained. Clonality was calculated as one minus the Shannon entropy normalized by log2 of the number of productive unique sequences. Public and private clones were assessed among the 100 most prevalent clones of each patient and control. Susac-specific clones were defined as absent from healthy and MS cohorts, 850 to 1,300 published viral clones and other ImmuneACCESS disease sequences. Using fastp trimming at Q25 and MiXCR clonotype assembly, TCRdb reanalyzed the public sequencing data and kept in-frame beta chains. Entries are consolidated by CDR3 protein sequence, retaining the most common genes and DNA. The V and J calls shown here were made by TCRdb, not taken from the authors' results. Here the sample has 210,000 or so distinct CDR3 sequences; over 90% occur a single time. The top ten constitute over 0.15% of the sample.

These data come from a study of CD8 T cells in Susac syndrome (dated by TCRdb to between 2017 and 2020). Some background on the complete study: Of the Susac syndrome patients who were sequenced, more than five had clinically active disease and roughly eight were in clinical remission. Susac syndrome patients were therapy-naive, on corticosteroids (some also receiving IVIg), or on IVIg alone at blood withdrawal. Whether CD8+ T cell activation and differentiation in Susac syndrome was antigen driven was tested using repertoire sequencing.

The V and J ends are trimmed by 7 bases and 1 base, leaving 4 bases between them. From the cysteine up to the phenylalanine, the CDR3 has a length of 10 residues. Of all the DNA, just the CDR3 is kept, 30 bases in frame from base 1. Via the germline V gene, CDR1 is SQVTM and CDR2 ANQGSEA. The paper's findings and limits, for the study overall: The number of individuals in the TCR sequencing and HLA analysis was acknowledged as relatively small. The CD4+ T cell repertoire of patients with Susac syndrome showed no detectable clonal expansion.

Peripheral blood CD8+ and CD4+ T cells from healthy donors, Susac syndrome patients and multiple sclerosis patients were profiled using high-throughput TCR beta sequencing. Susac syndrome patients met recently defined diagnostic criteria for definite or probable disease. Bulk CD8+ and CD4+ T cells were purified by magnetic negative isolation, whereas CD8+ TEMRA cells were enriched by FACS. Blood was collected in EDTA tubes and processed within 24 hours, with PBMCs isolated through density gradient centrifugation. PBMCs destined for TCR sequencing were cryopreserved in liquid nitrogen and later thawed in a 37 °C water bath. The sorted or isolated CD4+, CD8+ and CD8+ TEMRA cells reached a purity of at least 90%.

The receptor was isolated from a human donor with Susac syndrome. The material sequenced was CD4+ T cells from PBMCs. The chain employs TRBV29-1 and TRBJ1-1, with an unclear D gene assignment. The CDR3 has the sequence CSAKNTEAFF. The nucleotides read TGCAGCGCCAAGAACACTGAAGCTTTCTTT.